These 25 T cell receptor beta chains were sequenced from one sample in a study of blood T cell repertoires in COVID-19. The data were produced by immunoSEQ multiplex PCR, yet TCRdb's version contains in-frame clones alone and is incomplete. The sample includes approximately 60,000 clones, around 80% of them seen just once. Sequences were obtained from peripheral blood. Source of these receptors: a man in his 60s with acute or convalescent COVID-19.

The chain joins TRBV5-1 to TRBJ2-5; 16 nucleotides align to TRBD2. The germline CDR1 and CDR2 sequences are SGHRS and YFSETQ. The CDR3 consists of 16 residues. Unmatched junction bases numbered 2, after V lost 4 bases and J lost 2 bases. The CDR3 DNA reads as TGCGCCAGCAGCCCGGGACTAGCGGGAGGGCAAGAGACCCAGTACTTC. Its protein is CASSPGLAGGQETQYF.

A remark on this clone: One end of the junction is discordant with germline, which a read error may explain. The V call is TRBV7-2, the J call TRBJ2-3, with 14 bases that match TRBD2. The CDR3 loop spans 19 amino acids. Germline-derived CDR1 and CDR2 are SGHTA and FQGNSA. The CDR3 spells CASSLESGGTSGSRDTQYF. DNA for the CDR3: TGTGCCAGCAGCTTAGAATCAGGGGGGACTAGCGGGAGCAGAGATACGCAGTATTTT.

The CDR3 spells CASSLAWGDNEQFF. CDR3 nucleotides: TGTGCCAGCAGCTTGGCCTGGGGCGACAATGAGCAGTTCTTC. The rearrangement uses TRBV5-5 and TRBJ2-1, with D maybe TRBD1 (5 bases). Germline lookup yields CDR1 SGHKS and CDR2 YYEKEE (reference sequence). The CDR3 sequence is 14 residues long. Trimming removed 0 bases from V and 5 bases from J, with 9 bases in between.

V gene TRBV11-2 combines with J gene TRBJ1-6; D is perhaps TRBD1 (6 bases). This CDR3 spans 15 amino acids. Germline V gene data show CDR1 as SGHAT and CDR2 as FQNNGV. V was trimmed by 1 base and J by 7 bases, leaving 11 bases between them. CDR3 loop: CASSLVGGLNSPLHF. CDR3 DNA: TGTGCCAGCAGCTTAGTGGGGGGGCTGAATTCACCCCTCCACTTT. Using reference TRBV11-2 and TRBJ1-6 for the parts outside the CDR3, the full variable domain is EAGVAQSPRYKIIEKRQSVAFWCNPISGHATLYWYQQILGQGPKLLIQFQNNGVVDDSQLPKDRFSAERLKGVDSTLKIQPAKLEDSAVYLCASSLVGGLNSPLHFGNGTRLTVT.

This clone is a singleton in its sample. The CDR3: CATSETTGGGGQTQYF. In nucleotides, the CDR3 is TGTGCCACCAGTGAAACGACAGGGGGGGGCGGGCAGACCCAGTACTTC. The chain joins TRBV24-1 to TRBJ2-5; 9 positions agree with TRBD1. The CDR3 is 16 amino acids. Trimming at V came to 4 bases and at J to 6 bases, leaving 11 bases not matched to a gene. Germline V gives CDR1 KGHDR, CDR2 SFDVKD.

This clone was recorded at least ten times. The chain recombines TRBV3-1 (or the pseudogene TRBV3-2) with TRBJ1-5; 9 bases line up with TRBD1. This CDR3 contains 15 residues. Per germline, CDR1 LGHDT and CDR2 YNNKEL (reference sequence). V trimming: 1 base; J trimming: 5 bases; junction bases outside the gene matches: 3. As DNA, the CDR3 is TGTGCCAGCAGCCAAGGAACAGGGGGCCATCAGCCCCAGCATTTT. This gives the protein CASSQGTGGHQPQHF.

The chain combines TRBV5-1 with TRBJ2-6; no firm D call. CDR3 length: 14 amino acids. V lost 3 bases and J 2 bases, leaving 6 bases between the germline ends. Germline assignment: CDR1 SGHRS and CDR2 YFSETQ. As DNA, the CDR3 is TGCGCCAGCAGCTATAGCACTGGGGCCAACGTCCTGACTTTC. Translating gives CASSYSTGANVLTF.

The chain recombines TRBV23-1 with TRBJ1-1; TRBD1 might be the D (5 bases). TRBV23-1 is placed among ORFs of uncertain function. Between the trimmed V and J ends, which lost 0 bases and 4 bases, there was a span of 9 bases. This CDR3 is built from 14 residues. The CDR3 DNA follows: TGCGCCAGCAGTCAATCCCCGGGGGGCACTGAAGCTTTCTTT. Its translation: CASSQSPGGTEAFF.

The chain recombines TRBV19 with TRBJ2-1; D is undetermined. The CDR3 is made up of 15 amino acids. The germline V gene encodes CDR1 LNHDA and CDR2 SQIVND (reference sequence). Trimming removed 7 bases at V and 0 bases at J, with 13 bases between. This CDR3 reads CASTPVPSSYNEQFF. The CDR3 DNA reads TGTGCCAGTACCCCAGTTCCCAGCTCCTACAATGAGCAGTTCTTC.

This clone showed up just a few times. The J gene is TRBJ2-7, the V gene TRBV2, with D possibly being TRBD2 (5 bases). The CDR3 extends over 14 amino acids. Trimming took 2 bases from V and 2 from J, leaving 10 bases between them. The germline CDR1 and CDR2 sequences are SNHLY and FYNNEI. CDR3 in DNA: TGTGCCAGCAGTGAAAGGCGGGCCCCCTACGAGCAGTACTTC. Protein product: CASSERRAPYEQYF.

The genes are TRBV3-1 (or the pseudogene TRBV3-2) and TRBJ2-3, with 8 bases identical to TRBD2. Germline loops: CDR1 LGHDT, CDR2 YNNKEL (reference sequence). The length of the CDR3 is 16 residues. J gave up 3 bases and V 2 bases, and 7 bases lay outside the gene matches. Here the CDR3 reads CASSQRAAGVTDTQYF. DNA of the CDR3: TGTGCCAGCAGCCAACGTGCAGCGGGGGTTACAGATACGCAGTATTTT.

V usage is TRBV13 and J usage is TRBJ2-6; 7 bases line up with TRBD1. Germline CDR1 is PRHDT and CDR2 is FYEKMQ (reference sequence). The CDR3 consists of 17 residues. Germline trimming cut 4 bases from V and 3 bases from J; bases unmatched to any gene: 9. For the CDR3, the DNA is TGTGCCAGCAGCTCACCGGGACAGAATGGTGGGGCCAACGTCCTGACTTTC. Residues: CASSSPGQNGGANVLTF.

The V call is TRBV27, the J call TRBJ1-1; 7 nucleotides match TRBD1. CDR1 is MNHEY and CDR2 is SMNVEV in the germline V gene (reference sequence). Trimming removed 5 bases from V and 0 bases from J; junction bases left unmatched: 3. The CDR3 totals 14 residues. The CDR3 DNA reads as TGTGCCAGCAGTCCACAGGGGTTGAACACTGAAGCTTTCTTT. Encoded protein: CASSPQGLNTEAFF.

The chain combines TRBV4-1 with TRBJ1-4; 11 nucleotides align to TRBD1. V gave up 3 bases and J gave up 8 bases; unmatched junction bases: 5. Germline CDR1 and CDR2: MGHRA and YSYEKL. The CDR3 contains 15 residues. The DNA for the CDR3 is TGCGCCAGCAGCCAGACCGGGACAGGGGGGGAAAAACTGTTTTTT. Protein product: CASSQTGTGGEKLFF.

The chain recombines TRBV5-1 with TRBJ2-7; D not resolved. Germline V lookup: CDR1 SGHRS, CDR2 YFSETQ. There are 15 residues in the CDR3. Trimming cost V 3 bases and J 4 bases, with 17 bases left between them. This chain's CDR3 is CASSWHTVGPYEQYF. The DNA for the CDR3 is TGCGCCAGCAGCTGGCATACAGTCGGCCCTTACGAGCAGTACTTC.

The J gene is TRBJ1-1, the V gene TRBV7-9; the D is unclear. CDR1 is SEHNR, CDR2 FQNEAQ, per germline (reference sequence). Trimming removed 1 base at V and 10 bases at J, with 13 bases between. CDR3 length: 13 residues. The CDR3 region has the DNA TGTGCCAGCAGCTTAGGGGGAGATTTTGCAGCTTTCTTT. Encoded protein: CASSLGGDFAAFF.

This clone was observed a few times. The chain carries TRBV7-2 and TRBJ1-3; 7 bases match TRBD1. Unmatched junction bases numbered 10, after V lost 1 base and J lost 1 base. Germline-derived CDR1 and CDR2 are SGHTA and FQGNSA. This CDR3 has 18 amino acids. The CDR3 sequence is CASSLESGGFRSGNTIYF. DNA for the CDR3: TGTGCCAGCAGCTTAGAGTCAGGGGGTTTCAGGTCTGGAAACACCATATATTTT.

The CDR3 DNA follows: TGCGCCAGCAGTGAAGGAGGGAGCTCCTATAATTCACCCCTCCACTTT. It translates to CASSEGGSSYNSPLHF. The V call is TRBV10-2, the J call TRBJ1-6; D ambiguous. The CDR3 loop spans 16 amino acids. Germline V gives CDR1 WSHSY, CDR2 SAAADI. Trimming took 3 bases from V and 0 from J, leaving 9 bases between them.

V and J are TRBV18 and TRBJ2-2, with D maybe TRBD1 (7 bases). Trimming pared 4 bases from V and 1 base from J, leaving 10 bases between. CDR3 length: 15 residues. Looked up from germline, CDR1 is KGHSH and CDR2 is LQKENI. This CDR3 is CASSRRGRNTGELFF. The CDR3 coding sequence is TGTGCCAGCTCACGGAGGGGGCGGAACACCGGGGAGCTGTTTTTT.

The chain couples TRBV2 to TRBJ2-2, with 12 positions matching TRBD1. The CDR3 length is 19 residues. V was clipped by 5 bases and J by 2 bases; unmatched bases: 12. Germline assignment: CDR1 SNHLY and CDR2 FYNNEI. CDR3 in amino acids: CASSIPLPGQGANTGELFF. In nucleotides, the CDR3 is TGTGCCAGCAGTATACCCCTCCCGGGACAGGGGGCTAACACCGGGGAGCTGTTTTTT.

This clone turned up a few times. The rearrangement uses TRBV19 and TRBJ2-1; D possibly corresponds to TRBD1 (5 bases). The CDR3 length is 13 residues. Deletions cut 8 bases from V and 6 bases from J, with 14 bases between. Per the germline V gene, CDR1 is LNHDA and CDR2 is SQIVND (reference sequence). The CDR3 is CASQGRQTNEQFF. The DNA of the CDR3 is TGTGCCAGTCAAGGAAGACAGACCAATGAGCAGTTCTTC.

The rearrangement links TRBV15 to TRBJ1-1; the D gene is possibly TRBD1 (5 bases). There are 15 residues in the CDR3. Trimming pared 4 bases from V and 1 base from J, leaving 13 bases between. Germline CDR1 and CDR2: LNHNV and YYDKDF (reference sequence). The CDR3 spells CATSNPPGGNTEAFF. In DNA, the CDR3 is TGTGCCACCAGCAATCCCCCGGGGGGGAACACTGAAGCTTTCTTT.

J is TRBJ1-2 and V is TRBV14; no clear D gene. The CDR3 covers 13 residues. V was cut by 4 bases and J by 4 bases, with 10 bases left in between. Germline loops: CDR1 SGHDN, CDR2 FVKESK. CDR3 DNA: TGTGCCAGCAGCCCGCAGGCAGTCTATGGCTACACCTTC. The encoded protein is CASSPQAVYGYTF.

The chain links TRBV19 to TRBJ2-3; 8 bases align to TRBD2. Germline-derived CDR1 and CDR2 are LNHDA and SQIVND (reference sequence). V was pared by 7 bases and J by 2 bases, with 5 bases of the junction left unmatched. CDR3 length: 14 residues. The CDR3, as DNA: TGTGCCAGTAAGCTACTAGCGGACACAGATACGCAGTATTTT. This codes for CASKLLADTDTQYF.

This clone was observed a single time. The rearrangement links TRBV14 to TRBJ2-3; 9 positions agree with TRBD1. The CDR3 loop spans 16 amino acids. The germline gives CDR1 SGHDN, CDR2 FVKESK. Trimming cost V 3 bases and J 5 bases; bases outside gene matches: 9. The CDR3 sequence is CASSHRTGEYQDTQYF. CDR3 nucleotides: TGTGCCAGCAGCCACCGGACAGGGGAATACCAAGATACGCAGTATTTT. Drawing the rest from reference TRBV14 and TRBJ2-3, the complete variable domain is EAGVTQFPSHSVIEKGQTVTLRCDPISGHDNLYWYRRVMGKEIKFLLHFVKESKQDESGMPNNRFLAERTGGTYSTLKVQPAELEDSGVYFCASSHRTGEYQDTQYFGPGTRLTVL.